The present T cell receptor (beta chain) was sequenced within a study of regulatory T cells in long-lasting Graves disease (TCRdb year 2021). Concerning the study at large: Persistent Graves' disease was defined as antithyroid drug treatment for over 5 years with persistently positive TSH receptor autoantibodies. Patients with persistent Graves' disease were compared with patients with newly diagnosed Graves' disease using TCR sequencing and RNA sequencing of peripheral blood. The study was registered as a clinical trial and conducted in China. TCR sequencing covered some 13 persistent and approximately 20 newly diagnosed Graves' disease patients, around 35 samples in total. Persistent Graves' disease patients in the clinical cohort had taken antithyroid drugs for roughly 10 years on average.

The CDR3 has 13 amino acids, counting the end cysteine and phenylalanine. Here the CDR3 DNA is all that survives: 39 bases in frame from base 1. V is shortened by 3 bases, J by 3 bases, and the region joining them spans 9 bases. The table lists this clonotype with many counts. This receptor's antigen is unknown. No much larger clonotype is one base removed from it; base qualities were not supplied. Library preparation employed multiplex PCR. TCRdb lists the instrument as Illumina HiSeq 4000. To build TCR beta libraries, CDR3 regions were amplified by Arm-PCR using iRepertoire HTBI primers. Before sequencing, the PCR products underwent gel purification. Concerning the study's data processing: Across samples, about 63 TRBV and roughly 15 TRBJ segments were identified and used for gene usage analysis of CDR3 amino acid clonotypes. COPE and FqMerger were used to merge the filtered high-quality paired reads into contigs. BLAST was used to align contigs to IMGT TRBV, TRBD and TRBJ reference genes, with CDR3 defined following IMGT. Clonotypes above 0.1% frequency were classified as highly expanded clones. Repertoire diversity was measured by Shannon entropy, and V-J evenness by the Gini coefficient. A clonotype found in more than one individual was treated as public. TCRdb passed the public sequencing reads through fastp at Q25 and MiXCR, retaining productive beta sequences. When rows share a CDR3 protein, they turn into one entry using the most common DNA and genes. Here the V and J calls rest on TCRdb's processing, not on the authors' analysis. Counted in this sample were more than 650,000 distinct CDR3 sequences; around 30% of them appeared once. The top ten clonotypes cover under 50% of the sample.

The time point label here, explained by the study, means: persistent/refractory GD, antithyroid drugs over 5 years with positive TRAb. For both TCR sequencing and RNA sequencing, RNA was extracted from PBMCs using TRIzol. The diagnosis of Graves' disease followed American Thyroid Association guidelines. Recruitment of patients was carried out at an endocrinology department in Xi'an, China. Each patient gave about 8.1 milliliters of peripheral blood, collected in an EDTA anticoagulant tube. Ficoll Paque Plus density gradient separation was used to isolate PBMCs, and no additional T cell sorting was done. An Agilent 2100 Bioanalyzer and agarose gel were used to assess RNA quality, and a NanoDrop 2000 was used to measure RNA concentration. Results the study describes overall, beyond this receptor: Persistent disease showed preferential use of TRBV28, TRBJ1-2 and TRBJ2-5, whereas newly diagnosed disease favored TRBV20-1 and TRBJ2-1. Lower TCR Shannon entropy and fewer highly expanded clones were observed in persistent Graves' disease patients than in newly diagnosed patients, which suggested clonal expansion. Sequencing and analysis were limited to the TCR beta chain. More public clonotypes were shared among persistent patients (2,741) than among newly diagnosed patients (roughly 1,000). Only peripheral blood was studied, because thyroid tissue, the primary lesion, was inaccessible. The authors acknowledged the small sample size as a limitation that may reduce accuracy.

The specimen comprised peripheral blood mononuclear cells (PBMCs), sampled when the disease was refractory, from a patient treated with antithyroid drugs. This sequence originates from a female donor with Graves disease. Here the chain combines TRBV12-3 or TRBV12-4 and TRBJ2-7; the D gene is perhaps TRBD1 or TRBD2, each of them matching over 5 bases. DNA sequence: TGTGCCAGCAGTTTGAGGGGTCACTACGAGCAGTACTTC. It is translated as CASSLRGHYEQYF.